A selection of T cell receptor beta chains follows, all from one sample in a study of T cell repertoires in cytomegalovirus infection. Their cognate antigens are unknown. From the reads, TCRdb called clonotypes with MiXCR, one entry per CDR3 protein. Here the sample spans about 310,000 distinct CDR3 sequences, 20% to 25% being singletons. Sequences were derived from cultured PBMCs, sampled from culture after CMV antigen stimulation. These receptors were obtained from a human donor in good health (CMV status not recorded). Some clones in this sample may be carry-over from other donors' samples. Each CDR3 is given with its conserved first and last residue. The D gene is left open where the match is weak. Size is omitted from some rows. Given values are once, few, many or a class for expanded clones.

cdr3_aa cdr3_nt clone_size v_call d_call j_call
CASRGIGNTIYF TGTGCCAGCAGGGGAATCGGAAACACCATATATTTT - TRBV6-5 - TRBJ1-3
CASSKQGAGGNTQYF TGTGCCAGCAGCAAACAGGGGGCTGGCGGGAATACGCAGTATTTT many TRBV7-9 TRBD1 TRBJ2-3
CASSFGEVKGTQYF TGCGCCAGCAGCTTCGGTGAGGTTAAGGGGACCCAGTACTTC - TRBV5-1 - TRBJ2-5
CASSPRTGVNTGELFF TGTGCCAGCAGCCCCCGGACAGGGGTGAACACCGGGGAGCTGTTTTTT few TRBV14 TRBD1 TRBJ2-2
CASSLVRGQGEAFF TGTGCCAGCAGCTTAGTCCGGGGGCAGGGTGAAGCTTTCTTT - TRBV7-2 - TRBJ1-1
CASSLSQGNYGYTF TGTGCCAGCAGCTTAAGCCAGGGGAACTATGGCTACACCTTC many TRBV7-2 - TRBJ1-2
CASSPRTGVGDTQYF TGTGCCAGCAGCCCGAGGACAGGGGTGGGAGATACGCAGTATTTT many TRBV7-9 TRBD1 TRBJ2-3
CASSVGSGSYEQFF TGTGCCAGCAGCGTTGGTAGCGGGAGTTATGAGCAGTTCTTC - TRBV9 TRBD2 TRBJ2-1
CSVGGLAGVHEQFF TGCAGCGTTGGGGGACTAGCGGGGGTCCATGAGCAGTTCTTC few TRBV29-1 TRBD2 TRBJ2-1
CASSQGETLAGMQGAQYF TGTGCCAGCAGCCAAGGCGAGACACTAGCGGGAATGCAAGGGGCCCAGTACTTC - TRBV4-2 TRBD2 TRBJ2-5
CASSLEGIPSYGYTF TGTGCCAGCAGCTTGGAAGGCATCCCCAGCTATGGCTACACCTTC many TRBV7-2 - TRBJ1-2
CASSQRGAEETQYF TGTGCCAGCAGCCAGCGCGGGGCGGAAGAGACCCAGTACTTC - TRBV11-1 - TRBJ2-5
CAIGKGYTEAFF TGTGCCATCGGCAAAGGTTACACTGAAGCTTTCTTT few TRBV10-3 - TRBJ1-1
CASSHLPPSWMGTEAFF TGCGCCAGCAGTCATCTTCCCCCCAGTTGGATGGGCACTGAAGCTTTCTTT - TRBV5-1 - TRBJ1-1
CASISTWNEQFF TGTGCCAGCATCTCAACTTGGAATGAGCAGTTCTTC - TRBV6-1 - TRBJ2-1
CASSLNGGRNTEAFF TGTGCCAGCAGTTTGAATGGGGGCAGGAACACTGAAGCTTTCTTT - TRBV27 - TRBJ1-1
CASRVAGTDTQYF TGTGCCAGCAGGGTAGCCGGCACAGATACGCAGTATTTT many TRBV7-8 - TRBJ2-3